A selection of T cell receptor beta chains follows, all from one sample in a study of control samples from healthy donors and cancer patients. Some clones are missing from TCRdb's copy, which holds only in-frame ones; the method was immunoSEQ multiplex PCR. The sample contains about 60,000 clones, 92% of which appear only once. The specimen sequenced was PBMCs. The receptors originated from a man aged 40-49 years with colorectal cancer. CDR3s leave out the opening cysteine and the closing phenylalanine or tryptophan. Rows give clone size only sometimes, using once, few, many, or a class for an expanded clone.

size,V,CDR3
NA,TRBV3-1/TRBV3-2,ASSSEVNYGYT
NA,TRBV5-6,ASSYVHGTEAF
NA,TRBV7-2,ASSLGQGGEKLF
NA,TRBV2,ASTGGGQGYT
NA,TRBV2,ASIKSSGTNEKLF
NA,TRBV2,ASSELGLNYGYT
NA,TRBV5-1,ASSFGGVNTEAF
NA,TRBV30,AWKEQPNTEAF
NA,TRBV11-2,ASSLLLAGGPWETQY
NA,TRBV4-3,ASSQGGGSYEQY
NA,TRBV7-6,ASSLVGGPNTGELF
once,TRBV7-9,ASSLGAGETQY
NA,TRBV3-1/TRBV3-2,ASREQAGGMADTQY
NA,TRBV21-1,ASSKEGLAGGPDEQF
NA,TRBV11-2,ASSGHQGGGSETQY
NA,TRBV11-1,ASSSGSDWRQETQY
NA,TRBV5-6,ARSGGEF
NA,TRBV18,ASSQDRDTEAF
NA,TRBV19,ASSIRGPSSETQY
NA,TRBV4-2,ASSPNLWAYNEQF
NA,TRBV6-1,ASSETAGSGNTIY
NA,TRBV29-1,SVTGGAGGTEAF
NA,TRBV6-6,ASSSQPAPREQF
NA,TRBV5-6,ASSSQGAGETQY
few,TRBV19,ASSINRGSGYT
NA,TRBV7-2,ASSPSRQAYEQY
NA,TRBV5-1,ASSSEWTGGDAEAF
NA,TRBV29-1,SVEEVKTYEQY
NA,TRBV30,AWRPSGEEKLF
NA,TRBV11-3,ASSLVLAKEAF
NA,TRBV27,ASSQKTGNLANYGYT
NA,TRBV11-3,ASRWLVPYRANYGYT
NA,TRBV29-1,SVIAGASGNEQF
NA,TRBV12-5,ASGWDTMGTQY
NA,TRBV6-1,ASSQAGYEQY
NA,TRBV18,ASSPPGTGNTEAF
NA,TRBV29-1,SVESATQY
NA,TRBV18,ASSPRGDRDGYT